The present entry profiles one T cell receptor (beta chain) with its context. What it recognizes is unknown. Assay: immunoSEQ multiplex PCR; the TCRdb copy retains only in-frame clones and omits some. Of 30,000 to 40,000 clones listed, 82% are singletons. The CDR3 loop spans 13 amino acids. Trimming took 4 bases from V and 2 from J, leaving 12 bases between them. In germline, CDR1 is GTSNPN, CDR2 SVGIG (reference sequence). This sample was taken from a study of T cells in narcolepsy. The wider study: Enrolled donors included narcolepsy type 1 or type 2 patients and healthy controls. The study, taken as a whole, reports: Comparing one patient's CSF and blood CD4+ clonotypes highlighted HCRT- and TRIB2-specific autoreactive clonotypes. Autoreactive clonotypes reportedly recurred in blood of same and different patients, not controls. Some memory CD4+ repertoires had no autoreactive clone sequences.

This clonotype was sampled from a human donor with narcolepsy. Input material: CD45RA- memory CD4+ T cells from PBMCs. This chain links TRBV30 with TRBJ2-7; D perhaps matches TRBD2 (6 bases). The CDR3 bases are TGTGCCTGGACTTGGACGGGGGCCTACGAGCAGTACTTC. Its protein product is CAWTWTGAYEQYF.